This T cell receptor beta chain emerged from a study of blood T cell repertoires in COVID-19. In the study overall: Italy, Spain and the United States were the sources of the convalescent and acute COVID-19 samples. Sources were T cells, B-cell-depleted T cells, or PBMCs; the material itself was cDNA or gDNA.

In the original analysis: Reference gene primer amplification in the assay estimated nucleated cell counts. TCRdb's table, derived via immunoSEQ multiplex PCR, lists solely in-frame clones and lacks some. The DNA gave D and trimming, while V, J and clone size come from that table. The sample contains under 300,000 clones, about nine tenths of which appear only once. The germline CDR1 and CDR2 sequences are MNHEY and SMNVEV (reference sequence). The CDR3 runs to 14 residues. V lost 3 bases, J lost 5 bases, and 3 bases stayed unmatched. Sequencing was done on a sample of peripheral blood. The TCR comes from a middle-aged woman who had recovered from COVID-19. The rearrangement joins TRBV27 to TRBJ2-7; 11 bases agree with TRBD2. Written as DNA, the CDR3 is TGTGCCAGCAGTTTGACTAGCGGGATAAACGAGCAGTACTTC. Its protein is CASSLTSGINEQYF.